What follows are 10 T cell receptor beta chains derived from one specimen sequenced in a study of response to subunit inactivated influenza vaccine. TCRdb recomputed calls from the RT-PCR reads with MiXCR, one row per CDR3 protein. The repertoire holds roughly 620,000 distinct CDR3 sequences, with about 11% as singletons. The same sample was also studied in work on T cells expressing NK-cell markers. As that study records: Making the TCR beta cDNA relied on 5'RACE template switching with UMIs.

The material sequenced was PBMCs from blood, taken on the day of vaccination. These receptors all stem from a man aged 50 to 60 who received an inactivated influenza vaccine.

The CDR3 here is CASSLAGRAGETQYF. The CDR3 DNA reads TGCGCCAGCAGCTTGGCCGGGAGGGCCGGGGAGACCCAGTACTTC. The V and J genes are TRBV5-1 and TRBJ2-5, with TRBD2 matching 8 bases. Germline CDR1 reads SGHRS; CDR2 reads YFSETQ. The CDR3 is 15 residues long. V shed 0 bases and J 5 bases; nucleotides not matched to a gene: 6.

There are a few counts of this clonotype. The chain is built from TRBV3-1 and TRBJ2-1; D ambiguous. The CDR3 length is 11 residues. Germline loops: CDR1 LGHDT, CDR2 YNNKEL (reference sequence). Trimming cost V 4 bases and J 10 bases, with 8 bases left between them. The CDR3 reads CASSLLSEQFF. CDR3 sequence (DNA): TGTGCCAGCAGCCTCCTAAGCGAGCAGTTCTTC.

The chain carries TRBV6-1 and TRBJ2-6, with D possibly matching TRBD1 (5 bases). The germline V and J ends were trimmed by 3 bases and 4 bases, with 10 bases remaining between them. CDR1 MNHNS and CDR2 SASEGT come from the germline V gene. The CDR3 has 15 amino acids. The CDR3 loop is CASSDWGGGANVLTF. The CDR3 DNA follows: TGTGCCAGCAGTGATTGGGGCGGCGGGGCCAACGTCCTGACTTTC.

The rearrangement uses TRBV28 and TRBJ2-7, with a tentative D call TRBD2 (5 bases). V dropped 10 bases and J dropped 5 bases, with 24 bases sitting between them. Germline V gives CDR1 MDHEN, CDR2 SYDVKM. The CDR3 sequence is 15 residues long. In nucleotides, the CDR3 is TGTGCCACCGGGGATGGGAGTACTTTTAGGAACGAGCAGTACTTC. Residues: CATGDGSTFRNEQYF.

This chain connects TRBV20-1 to TRBJ2-1; no reliable D call. The CDR3 has 18 amino acids. Germline assignment: CDR1 DFQATT and CDR2 SNEGSKA (reference sequence). Trimming took 6 bases from V and 4 from J, leaving 28 bases between them. CDR3 in DNA: TGCAGTGCCGTACTACTATCCCCCGGAGTCCTAAAATACAATGAGCAGTTCTTC. Encoded protein: CSAVLLSPGVLKYNEQFF.

This clonotype was seen a few times. V gene TRBV7-2 combines with J gene TRBJ2-7, with D hard to call. Germline V CDR1 and CDR2: SGHTA, FQGNSA. The CDR3 runs 15 residues. V lost 2 bases and J 4 bases, leaving 15 bases between the germline ends. CDR3 region: CASSLRPKDVYEQYF. The CDR3 region has the DNA TGTGCCAGCAGCTTACGGCCGAAGGACGTTTACGAGCAGTACTTC.

This clonotype was picked up a small number of times. The rearrangement uses TRBV20-1 and TRBJ2-1; 7 bases are a match to TRBD2. Per the germline V gene, CDR1 is DFQATT and CDR2 is SNEGSKA (reference sequence). The CDR3 is 15 residues long. J lost 3 bases, V lost 4 bases, and 9 bases had no gene match. CDR3 in amino acids: CSAKSPGTNYNEQFF. The CDR3 DNA follows: TGCAGTGCTAAAAGTCCGGGGACTAACTACAATGAGCAGTTCTTC.

Only a few counts were recorded for this clonotype. The chain employs TRBV2 and TRBJ2-7, with D possibly matching TRBD1 (6 bases). The V and J ends lost 5 bases and 2 bases respectively, with 19 bases between them. Germline V gene lookup returns CDR1 SNHLY and CDR2 FYNNEI. The CDR3 is 16 residues long. CDR3 loop: CASSTPGHLIPYEQYF. In nucleotides, the CDR3 is TGTGCCAGCAGTACGCCGGGACACCTAATCCCCTACGAGCAGTACTTC.

The sample holds one count of this clonotype. The chain combines TRBV5-6 with TRBJ2-1; D unresolved. Between the trimmed V and J ends, which lost 0 bases and 9 bases, there was a span of 4 bases. Germline values: CDR1 SGHDT, CDR2 YYEEEE. The CDR3 is 11 amino acids. In DNA form, the CDR3 reads TGTGCCAGCAGCTTGGCCCGTGAGCAGTTCTTC. Encoded protein: CASSLAREQFF.

J is TRBJ1-6 and V is TRBV3-1; D perhaps matches TRBD1 (6 bases). The CDR3 runs to 14 residues. Per germline, CDR1 LGHDT and CDR2 YNNKEL (reference sequence). Deletions cut 3 bases from V and 13 bases from J, with 16 bases between. The DNA of the CDR3 is TGTGCCAGCAGCCAGACCCACCAGGGGACCCCCCTCCACTTT. Translating it yields CASSQTHQGTPLHF.